These 27 T cell receptor beta chains originate from one sample sequenced in a study of T cell repertoires in cytomegalovirus infection. TCRdb passed the reads through MiXCR, listing each CDR3 protein once. The sample contains about 530,000 distinct CDR3 sequences, about 26% of which appear only once. Sequenced material: PBMCs. Every receptor here comes from a human donor in good health (CMV status not recorded). Some clones in this sample may be carry-over from other donors' samples.

This chain joins TRBV6-1 and TRBJ1-3, with 7 nucleotides matching TRBD1. V gave up 5 bases and J gave up 0 bases; unmatched junction bases: 10. The CDR3 is 17 amino acids. The germline gives CDR1 MNHNS, CDR2 SASEGT. This chain's CDR3 is CASSPLGQAISGNTIYF. The CDR3 DNA reads as TGTGCCAGCAGTCCCCTTGGACAGGCCATCTCTGGAAACACCATATATTTT.

V gene TRBV5-1 combines with J gene TRBJ2-1, with TRBD1 identical over 7 bases. Trimming cost V 6 bases and J 12 bases; bases outside gene matches: 6. This CDR3 region has 11 residues. Germline lookup yields CDR1 SGHRS and CDR2 YFSETQ. CDR3 sequence reads: CASTTHRGQFF. The CDR3 region has the DNA TGCGCCAGCACCACACACAGGGGGCAGTTCTTC.

Here the CDR3 reads CASSFGLVKPYEQYV. The CDR3, as DNA: TGTGCCAGCAGTTTCGGACTAGTCAAACCCTACGAGCAGTACGTC. The chain joins TRBV28 to TRBJ2-7; 7 bases map to TRBD2. The CDR3 length is 15 residues. V shed 3 bases and J 2 bases; nucleotides not matched to a gene: 7. Germline V gives CDR1 MDHEN, CDR2 SYDVKM.

The table lists this clonotype with a few counts. J is TRBJ2-1 and V is TRBV5-6; no reliable D call. The CDR3 runs to 12 residues. V dropped 0 bases and J dropped 8 bases, with 6 bases sitting between them. From germline, CDR1 is SGHDT and CDR2 YYEEEE. In DNA form, the CDR3 reads TGTGCCAGCAGCTTGGCCTCATATGAGCAGTTCTTC. Protein sequence: CASSLASYEQFF. Complete variable domain (other parts from reference TRBV5-6 and TRBJ2-1): DAGVTQSPTHLIKTRGQQVTLRCSPKSGHDTVSWYQQALGQGPQFIFQYYEEEERQRGNFPDRFSGHQFPNYSSELNVNALLLGDSALYLCASSLASYEQFFGPGTRLTVL.

This clonotype occurred many times. The J gene is TRBJ1-6, the V gene TRBV7-2, with a tentative D call TRBD1 (6 bases). The germline CDR1 and CDR2 sequences are SGHTA and FQGNSA. This CDR3 is built from 15 residues. The germline V and J ends were trimmed by 0 bases and 5 bases, with 8 bases remaining between them. CDR3 protein: CASSLAGGDNSPLHF. CDR3 coding DNA: TGTGCCAGCAGCTTAGCGGGGGGCGATAATTCACCCCTCCACTTT.

This clonotype came up a few times. The chain uses TRBV12-3 or TRBV12-4 and TRBJ2-1; D gene unclear. The CDR3 has 11 residues. V was trimmed by 2 bases and J by 10 bases, leaving 6 bases between them. The CDR3 DNA is TGTGCCAGCAGTTTATTGGAGGAGCAGTTCTTC. Its protein product is CASSLLEEQFF.

V is TRBV2 and J is TRBJ2-5; D is perhaps TRBD1 or TRBD2 (5 bases each). V was pared by 6 bases and J by 2 bases, with 16 bases between. Germline V lookup: CDR1 SNHLY, CDR2 FYNNEI. There are 15 residues in the CDR3. CDR3 bases: TGTGCCAGCAGGGGGACCATGAACATTCAAGAGACCCAGTACTTC. Translated, it gives CASRGTMNIQETQYF.

Only a few counts were recorded for this clonotype. The V gene is TRBV4-3, the J gene TRBJ2-7, with TRBD2 as a possible D gene (6 bases). Trimming pared 2 bases from V and 1 base from J, leaving 12 bases between. Germline-derived CDR1 and CDR2 are LGHNA and YSLEER. There are 15 residues in the CDR3. CDR3 in amino acids: CASSQTGAASYEQYF. CDR3 nucleotide sequence: TGCGCCAGCAGCCAAACGGGAGCAGCTTCCTACGAGCAGTACTTC.

Only a few counts were recorded for this clonotype. This chain joins TRBV19 and TRBJ2-1, with unresolved D. Looked up from germline, CDR1 is LNHDA and CDR2 is SQIVND (reference sequence). The CDR3 length is 14 residues. V dropped 7 bases and J dropped 6 bases, with 16 bases sitting between them. In DNA, the CDR3 is TGTGCCAGTAAACCGCCTAATAGCCGCAATGAGCAGTTCTTC. This codes for CASKPPNSRNEQFF.

At least ten counts were recorded for this clonotype. The rearrangement uses TRBV7-2 and TRBJ2-3; D remains ambiguous. From germline, CDR1 is SGHTA and CDR2 FQGNSA. This CDR3 comprises 16 residues. Trimming removed 5 bases at V and 4 bases at J, with 19 bases between. For the CDR3, the DNA is TGTGCCAGCAGCCTGTCCGGCAGTTACTCCTCAGATACGCAGTATTTT. It translates to CASSLSGSYSSDTQYF. The full variable domain, with the rest looked up from reference TRBV7-2 and TRBJ2-3, is GAGVSQSPSNKVTEKGKDVELRCDPISGHTALYWYRQSLGQGLEFLIYFQGNSAPDKSGLPSDRFSAERTGGSVSTLTIQRTQQEDSAVYLCASSLSGSYSSDTQYFGPGTRLTVL.

This clonotype has more than one count but fewer than ten. The chain has TRBV20-1 and TRBJ2-1, with D hard to call. V lost 6 bases, J lost 0 bases, and 12 bases lay in between. The CDR3 totals 14 residues. The V gene's germline CDR1 is DFQATT and CDR2 SNEGSKA (reference sequence). CDR3 residues: CSAGPTTSYNEQFF. In DNA, the CDR3 is TGCAGTGCCGGGCCCACGACCTCCTACAATGAGCAGTTCTTC.

The chain is built from TRBV9 and TRBJ1-1; tentative D call: TRBD1 (6 bases). The germline CDR1 and CDR2 sequences are SGDLS and YYNGEE. V shed 0 bases and J shed 4 bases, with 10 bases lying between them. This CDR3 has 14 amino acids. CDR3 loop: CASSVDGGSTEAFF. The CDR3 region has the DNA TGTGCCAGCAGCGTAGATGGGGGCTCCACTGAAGCTTTCTTT.

V gene TRBV12-3 or TRBV12-4 combines with J gene TRBJ2-4, with unresolved D. The CDR3 spans 16 residues. Deletions cut 2 bases from V and 1 base from J, with 12 bases between. The CDR3 sequence is CASSLKTLGAKNIQYF. CDR3 bases: TGTGCCAGCAGTTTAAAGACCCTAGGGGCCAAAAACATTCAGTACTTC.

This clonotype was seen ten or more times. The V call is TRBV6-2 or TRBV6-3, the J call TRBJ1-1, with 10 bases that match TRBD1. This CDR3 has 14 amino acids. With 6 bases clipped from V and 0 bases from J, the junction kept 1 base outside the gene matches. CDR1 and CDR2 (germline): MNHEY, SVGEGT. The chain's CDR3 is CASRGQGMNTEAFF. The CDR3 DNA reads as TGTGCCAGCAGGGGACAGGGGATGAACACTGAAGCTTTCTTT.

This clonotype has more than one count but fewer than ten. The rearrangement links TRBV6-2 or TRBV6-3 to TRBJ2-2; D is perhaps TRBD2 (6 bases). This CDR3 region has 17 residues. CDR1 and CDR2 (germline): MNHEY, SVGEGT. Between the trimmed V and J ends, which lost 0 bases and 5 bases, there was a span of 16 bases. CDR3 nucleotide sequence: TGTGCCAGCAGTTACTCTACCTCGGGAGTTGGAACCGGGGAGCTGTTTTTT. It is translated as CASSYSTSGVGTGELFF.

There are many counts of this clonotype. The rearrangement uses TRBV7-8 and TRBJ1-5; a weak D match, TRBD1 (5 bases). This CDR3 is 14 amino acids long. In germline, CDR1 is SGHVS, CDR2 FQNEAQ. The V and J ends lost 1 base and 8 bases respectively, with 12 bases between them. The CDR3 nucleotides read TGTGCCAGCAGCTTAGTGAGGCGGGGGGAGCCCCAGCATTTT. Protein: CASSLVRRGEPQHF.

CDR3 amino acids: CASTTGGYGEQYF. The DNA of the CDR3 is TGTGCCAGCACTACAGGGGGCTACGGCGAGCAGTACTTC. This chain uses TRBV25-1 with TRBJ2-7; 9 nucleotides align to TRBD1. After removal of 7 bases from V and 6 bases from J, the junction contained 7 bases not matched to a gene. CDR1 is MGHDK and CDR2 is SYGVNS in the germline V gene. This CDR3 comprises 13 residues.

In its sample, this clonotype was seen many times. This chain uses TRBV7-2 with TRBJ1-3; D call uncertain. The V gene lost 1 base and the J gene lost 14 bases, with 15 bases spanning the gap. Germline CDR1 SGHTA, CDR2 FQGNSA. This CDR3 has 13 residues. The CDR3 reads CASSLEGGRSLYF. Here the CDR3 DNA reads TGTGCCAGCAGCTTAGAAGGCGGCCGAAGTTTATATTTT.

This rearrangement joins TRBV19 to TRBJ1-1; D might be TRBD1 (5 bases). Trimming removed 7 bases at V and 1 base at J, with 13 bases between. Per germline, CDR1 LNHDA and CDR2 SQIVND (reference sequence). This CDR3 contains 14 residues. CDR3 sequence reads: CASTPGGENTEAFF. The CDR3 DNA follows: TGTGCCAGTACCCCGGGAGGGGAGAACACTGAAGCTTTCTTT.

V gene TRBV7-6 combines with J gene TRBJ2-7; 9 positions agree with TRBD2. The CDR3 sequence is 17 residues long. With 4 bases clipped from V and 8 bases from J, the junction kept 18 bases outside the gene matches. CDR1 is SGHVS, CDR2 FNYEAQ, per germline. CDR3 protein: CASSWSGRPGESAQQYV. The CDR3 nucleotides are TGTGCCAGCAGCTGGAGCGGGAGGCCCGGCGAATCCGCGCAGCAGTACGTC.

V is TRBV2 and J is TRBJ2-1; D is possibly TRBD2 (6 bases). V dropped 4 bases and J dropped 2 bases, with 12 bases sitting between them. The CDR3 covers 15 residues. CDR1 is SNHLY and CDR2 is FYNNEI in the germline V gene. The CDR3 loop reads CASSGSGGAYNEQFF. CDR3 DNA: TGTGCCAGCAGTGGTAGCGGAGGGGCCTACAATGAGCAGTTCTTC.

This chain links TRBV27 with TRBJ2-2; D unclear. The CDR3 covers 12 residues. V was pared by 5 bases and J by 3 bases, with 4 bases between. CDR1 is MNHEY and CDR2 is SMNVEV in the germline V gene (reference sequence). In DNA, the CDR3 is TGTGCCAGCAGTAGACACACCGGGGAGCTGTTTTTT. Translating it yields CASSRHTGELFF.

This clonotype was seen a few times. The chain couples TRBV19 to TRBJ2-1; 13 positions match TRBD2. The length of the CDR3 is 15 residues. Germline CDR1 LNHDA, CDR2 SQIVND (reference sequence). V was pared by 6 bases and J by 15 bases, with 14 bases of the junction left unmatched. DNA for the CDR3: TGTGCCAGTAGCAAGGTTGGACTAGCGGGAGTCCCGCCGTTCTTC. Protein: CASSKVGLAGVPPFF.

The rearrangement links TRBV28 to TRBJ2-3, with TRBD1 matching over 8 bases. Germline CDR1 MDHEN, CDR2 SYDVKM. This CDR3 spans 16 amino acids. The junction had 11 bases not matched to a gene; V was cut back by 5 bases and J by 4 bases. In nucleotides, the CDR3 is TGTGCCAGCAGTCCGCTGACAGGGGCCGGGGCAGATACGCAGTATTTT. The encoded protein is CASSPLTGAGADTQYF.

This clonotype was observed a handful of times. V and J are TRBV6-6 and TRBJ2-5; TRBD1 aligns across 11 bases. With V trimmed by 5 bases and J by 2 bases, 4 bases remained unmatched. The CDR3 is made up of 15 amino acids. Germline V lookup: CDR1 MNHNY, CDR2 SVGAGI (reference sequence). CDR3 sequence (DNA): TGTGCCAGCAGTCGATGGGACAGGGGGCAAGAGACCCAGTACTTC. Its protein product is CASSRWDRGQETQYF.

This clonotype was counted many times. The chain joins TRBV7-2 to TRBJ2-3; the match to TRBD2 covers 7 bases. The V gene's germline CDR1 is SGHTA and CDR2 FQGNSA. V lost 6 bases and J lost 2; bases outside the gene matches: 5. The CDR3 contains 14 residues. In DNA, the CDR3 is TGTGCCAGCAGGGGGGACTATTACACAGATACGCAGTATTTT. Translating gives CASRGDYYTDTQYF.

V gene TRBV30 combines with J gene TRBJ2-7; weak D call: TRBD2 (5 bases). The germline CDR1 and CDR2 sequences are GTSNPN and SVGIG (reference sequence). Trimming took 2 bases from V and 4 from J, leaving 12 bases between them. The CDR3 loop spans 13 amino acids. This CDR3 is CAWSSQRGYEQYF. Here the CDR3 DNA reads TGTGCCTGGAGTTCTCAGAGAGGGTACGAGCAGTACTTC. The whole variable domain, remainder taken from reference TRBV30 and TRBJ2-7, is SQTIHQWPATLVQPVGSPLSLECTVEGTSNPNLYWYRQAAGRGLQLLFYSVGIGQISSEVPQNLSASRPQDRQFILSSKKLLLSDSGFYLCAWSSQRGYEQYFGPGTRLTVT.